Following are 18 T cell receptor beta chains from one sample sequenced in a study of T-cell memory formation after mild COVID-19. TCRdb itself ran the 5' RACE reads through MiXCR, one entry per CDR3 protein. The repertoire holds 300,000 to 400,000 distinct CDR3 sequences, 15% to 20% seen once, with 20% to 25% in the top ten. Material: PBMCs or a T cell subset sorted from them (not recorded which). All receptors come from a man younger than 35 who had mild COVID-19 (a few samples of this study predate the infection). Cell type and time point are not known.

This clonotype came up many times. The V and J genes are TRBV7-9 and TRBJ2-3; a possible D gene is TRBD2 (6 bases). Germline V gene data show CDR1 as SEHNR and CDR2 as FQNEAQ (reference sequence). V was cut by 5 bases and J by 1 base, with 16 bases left in between. CDR3 length: 16 residues. Here the CDR3 reads CASSLRQTGGTDTQYF. DNA of the CDR3: TGTGCCAGCAGCCTCAGACAGACGGGGGGCACAGATACGCAGTATTTT.

The J gene is TRBJ1-6, the V gene TRBV6-6, with D uncertain. Germline-derived CDR1 and CDR2 are MNHNY and SVGAGI (reference sequence). The V and J ends lost 7 bases and 0 bases respectively, with 7 bases between them. The CDR3 extends over 14 amino acids. The CDR3 DNA is TGTGCCAGCATGCTGAGCTCCTATAATTCACCCCTCCACTTT. Translating it yields CASMLSSYNSPLHF.

This clonotype came up many times. The gene calls are TRBV7-3 and TRBJ1-6; TRBD1 is a possible D gene (5 bases). The CDR3 is made up of 13 amino acids. V dropped 2 bases and J dropped 7 bases, with 6 bases sitting between them. Germline CDR1 is SGHTA and CDR2 is FQGTGA. The CDR3, as DNA: TGTGCCAGCAGCTTAGAGGGGAATTCACCCCTCCACTTT. This codes for CASSLEGNSPLHF.

The sample holds a few counts of this clonotype. The chain recombines TRBV5-1 with TRBJ1-4; D unresolved. The CDR3 sequence is 15 residues long. The ends were cut back, 0 bases at V and 8 bases at J, with 14 bases in the middle. Germline-derived CDR1 and CDR2 are SGHRS and YFSETQ. The CDR3 DNA follows: TGCGCCAGCAGCTTGGCTGCTCGTTTCGGCGAAAAACTGTTTTTT. Encoded protein: CASSLAARFGEKLFF.

This clonotype came up a few times. The chain employs TRBV12-3 or TRBV12-4 and TRBJ2-3; 7 bases are shared with TRBD1. CDR3 length equals 15 residues. The V segment lost 6 bases and the J segment 4 bases; nucleotides outside the gene matches: 10. CDR3 DNA: TGTGCCAGCAGCCTCAGAGGGGGCGTCCCAGATACGCAGTATTTT. This sequence encodes CASSLRGGVPDTQYF.

This chain connects TRBV20-1 to TRBJ1-1; no firm D call. V dropped 0 bases and J dropped 3 bases, with 5 bases sitting between them. CDR1 and CDR2 (germline): DFQATT, SNEGSKA (reference sequence). This CDR3 spans 12 amino acids. CDR3 bases: TGCAGTGCTAGAGACAGTTACACTGAAGCTTTCTTT. Encoded protein: CSARDSYTEAFF.

The gene calls are TRBV14 and TRBJ1-1; D not certain. The CDR3 has 13 residues. From germline, CDR1 is SGHDN and CDR2 FVKESK. V lost 3 bases and J lost 4, with 9 bases in between. CDR3 sequence: CASSQNQRTEAFF. In nucleotides, the CDR3 is TGTGCCAGCAGCCAGAACCAACGCACTGAAGCTTTCTTT.

Remarks on this clonotype: Germline and junction disagree at one end, which may indicate a read error. The CDR3 region is CSARGAGEQPQHF. For the CDR3, the DNA is TGCAGTGCCAGAGGTGCAGGGGAACAGCCCCAGCATTTT. The rearrangement joins TRBV20-1 to TRBJ1-5; D is perhaps TRBD1 (6 bases). The CDR3 has 13 residues. Germline assignment: CDR1 DFQATT and CDR2 SNEGSKA (reference sequence).

This clonotype has at least ten counts. The chain uses TRBV5-1 and TRBJ2-1; TRBD1 matches 7 bases. Germline V lookup: CDR1 SGHRS, CDR2 YFSETQ. J gave up 5 bases and V 4 bases, and 9 bases lay outside the gene matches. The CDR3 is made up of 15 amino acids. CDR3 amino acids: CASSRLGTANNEQFF. CDR3 DNA: TGCGCCAGCAGCCGGCTCGGGACAGCCAACAATGAGCAGTTCTTC. Complete variable domain (other parts from reference TRBV5-1 and TRBJ2-1): KAGVTQTPRYLIKTRGQQVTLSCSPISGHRSVSWYQQTPGQGLQFLFEYFSETQRNKGNFPGRFSGRQFSNSRSEMNVSTLELGDSALYLCASSRLGTANNEQFFGPGTRLTVL.

Many counts were recorded for this clonotype. The V call is TRBV12-3 or TRBV12-4, the J call TRBJ2-1; 10 bases agree with TRBD2. The trim removed 5 bases at V and 10 bases at J, leaving 14 bases unmatched. The CDR3 is 16 residues long. The CDR3 DNA is TGTGCCAGCAGTCCATTCGGGAGCGGGGGGGCGCAGGAGCAGTTCTTC. This codes for CASSPFGSGGAQEQFF.

This chain joins TRBV9 and TRBJ2-5; 9 bases are shared with TRBD2. J lost 2 bases, V lost 2 bases, and 4 bases had no gene match. CDR3 length: 15 residues. Germline CDR1 and CDR2: SGDLS and YYNGEE. In DNA, the CDR3 is TGTGCCAGCAGCGTGGCGGGGGGGCGGCAAGAGACCCAGTACTTC. It yields the protein CASSVAGGRQETQYF.

This clonotype was counted only a few times. The J gene is TRBJ2-1, the V gene TRBV18, with TRBD2 matching 10 bases. Germline trimming cut 1 base from V and 3 bases from J; bases unmatched to any gene: 3. Per germline, CDR1 KGHSH and CDR2 LQKENI. This CDR3 comprises 16 residues. CDR3 in amino acids: CASSPLAGGIYNEQFF. For the CDR3, the DNA is TGTGCCAGCTCACCACTAGCGGGGGGCATCTACAATGAGCAGTTCTTC.

This clonotype was picked up a small number of times. This chain connects TRBV7-3 to TRBJ1-6; D ambiguous. Trimming shortened V by 1 base and J by 0 bases, and 4 bases separated the two germline ends. CDR3 size: 15 residues. The germline V gene encodes CDR1 SGHTA and CDR2 FQGTGA. Written as DNA, the CDR3 is TGTGCCAGCAGCTTAATGGGCTCCTATAATTCACCCCTCCACTTT. This translates into CASSLMGSYNSPLHF. The full variable domain, completed using reference TRBV7-3 and TRBJ1-6, is GAGVSQTPSNKVTEKGKYVELRCDPISGHTALYWYRQSLGQGPEFLIYFQGTGAADDSGLPNDRFFAVRPEGSVSTLKIQRTERGDSAVYLCASSLMGSYNSPLHFGNGTRLTVT.

The chain combines TRBV7-9 with TRBJ2-5; TRBD2 agrees at 8 bases. Germline values: CDR1 SEHNR, CDR2 FQNEAQ (reference sequence). This CDR3 is built from 15 residues. Trimming cost V 7 bases and J 4 bases; bases outside gene matches: 11. The CDR3 bases are TGTGCCAGCACCTACCCCGAAGCGGGGGTAGAGACCCAGTACTTC. It specifies CASTYPEAGVETQYF.

This clonotype was counted ten times or more. The chain is built from TRBV18 and TRBJ1-4, with D maybe TRBD1 (5 bases). Germline-derived CDR1 and CDR2 are KGHSH and LQKENI. V was trimmed by 6 bases and J by 3 bases, leaving 11 bases between them. CDR3 length: 14 residues. The CDR3 sequence: CASSLRQPNEKLFF. The CDR3 nucleotides read TGTGCCAGCTCTCTGCGACAGCCTAATGAAAAACTGTTTTTT.

V gene TRBV4-1 combines with J gene TRBJ2-4; D is unresolved. V shed 0 bases and J shed 9 bases, with 12 bases lying between them. The CDR3 has 14 residues. The germline CDR1 and CDR2 sequences are MGHRA and YSYEKL. CDR3 region: CASSQERAGGIQYF. DNA for the CDR3: TGCGCCAGCAGCCAAGAAAGGGCCGGTGGCATTCAGTACTTC.

The chain couples TRBV10-3 to TRBJ2-3; the match to TRBD2 covers 9 bases. This CDR3 region has 14 residues. With 8 bases clipped from V and 6 bases from J, the junction kept 9 bases outside the gene matches. Per the germline V gene, CDR1 is ENHRY and CDR2 is SYGVKD. CDR3 loop: CAIDAGGPADTQYF. The DNA of the CDR3 is TGTGCCATCGACGCGGGGGGGCCAGCTGATACGCAGTATTTT.

V usage is TRBV5-1 and J usage is TRBJ2-3; D is possibly TRBD2 (5 bases). Germline CDR1 and CDR2: SGHRS and YFSETQ. V was pared by 5 bases and J by 1 base, with 20 bases between. The CDR3 length is 17 residues. CDR3 residues: CASRSRPGSVGTDTQYF. CDR3 nucleotide sequence: TGCGCCAGCAGATCGAGGCCGGGAAGCGTTGGCACAGATACGCAGTATTTT.